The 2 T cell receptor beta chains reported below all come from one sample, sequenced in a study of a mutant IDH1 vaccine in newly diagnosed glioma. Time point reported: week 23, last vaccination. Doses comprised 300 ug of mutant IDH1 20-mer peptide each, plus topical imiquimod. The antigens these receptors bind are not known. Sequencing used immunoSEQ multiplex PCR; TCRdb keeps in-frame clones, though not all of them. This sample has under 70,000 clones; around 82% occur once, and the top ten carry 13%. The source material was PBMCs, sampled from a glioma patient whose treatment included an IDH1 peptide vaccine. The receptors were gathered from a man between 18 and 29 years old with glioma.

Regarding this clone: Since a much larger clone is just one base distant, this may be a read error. CDR3 coding DNA: TGCGCCAGCAACCAAGATCCCGGGGGCCAAGAGACCCAGTACTTC. Protein sequence: CASNQDPGGQETQYF. J is TRBJ2-5 and V is TRBV4-1; a weak D match, TRBD2 (6 bases). Germline V gene sequence: CDR1 MGHRA, CDR2 YSYEKL. This CDR3 comprises 15 residues.

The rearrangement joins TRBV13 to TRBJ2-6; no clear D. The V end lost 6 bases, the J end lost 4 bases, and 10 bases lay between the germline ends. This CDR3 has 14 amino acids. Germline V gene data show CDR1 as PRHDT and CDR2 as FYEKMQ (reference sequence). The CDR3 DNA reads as TGTGCCAGCAGTTTACTACCAGGGGCCAACGTCCTGACTTTC. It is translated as CASSLLPGANVLTF. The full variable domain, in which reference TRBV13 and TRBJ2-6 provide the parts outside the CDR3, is AAGVIQSPRHLIKEKRETATLKCYPIPRHDTVYWYQQGPGQDPQFLISFYEKMQSDKGSIPDRFSAQQFSDYHSELNMSSLELGDSALYFCASSLLPGANVLTFGAGSRLTVL.